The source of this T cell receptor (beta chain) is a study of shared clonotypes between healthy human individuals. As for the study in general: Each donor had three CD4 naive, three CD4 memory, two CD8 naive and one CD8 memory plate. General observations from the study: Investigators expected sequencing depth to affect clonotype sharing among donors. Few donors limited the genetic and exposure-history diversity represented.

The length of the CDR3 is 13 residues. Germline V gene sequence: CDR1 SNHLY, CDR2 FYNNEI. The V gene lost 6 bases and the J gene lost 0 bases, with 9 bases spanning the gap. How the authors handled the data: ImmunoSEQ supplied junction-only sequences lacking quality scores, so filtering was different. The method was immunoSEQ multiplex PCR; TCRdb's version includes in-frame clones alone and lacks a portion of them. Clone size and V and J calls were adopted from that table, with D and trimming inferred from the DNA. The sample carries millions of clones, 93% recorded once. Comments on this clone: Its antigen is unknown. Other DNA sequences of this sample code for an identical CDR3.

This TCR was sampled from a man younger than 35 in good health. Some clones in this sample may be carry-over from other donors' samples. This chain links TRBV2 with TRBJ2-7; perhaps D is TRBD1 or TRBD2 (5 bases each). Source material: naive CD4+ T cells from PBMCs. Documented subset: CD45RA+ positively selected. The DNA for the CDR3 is TGTGCCAGCAGGGGGGACGGCTCCTACGAGCAGTACTTC. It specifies CASRGDGSYEQYF.